The next 2 T cell receptor beta chains were all read from a single sample in a study of beta chain features in type 1 diabetes. The study reverse transcribed the entire isolated RNA, so it sequenced expressed TCRB transcripts. Method: immunoSEQ multiplex PCR; TCRdb's copy keeps in-frame clones and lacks some. The table lists roughly 370,000 clones, 14% of them singletons. Sequenced: naive CD4+ T cells from blood. Every receptor here comes from a man aged 25 to 40 in good health.

The chain couples TRBV4-3 to TRBJ2-6; D uncertain. Per the germline V gene, CDR1 is LGHNA and CDR2 is YSLEER. Trimming left V 0 bases short and J 3 bases short, with 15 bases between. There are 18 residues in the CDR3. The CDR3 spells CASSQDLIGIGGANVLTF. CDR3 in DNA: TGCGCCAGCAGCCAAGATCTGATTGGGATTGGTGGGGCCAACGTCCTGACTTTC.

The V and J genes are TRBV6-5 and TRBJ2-3; 7 nucleotides line up with TRBD1. Germline V gene sequence: CDR1 MNHEY, CDR2 SVGAGI. The V and J ends lost 4 bases and 9 bases, in that order; junction bases with no gene match: 4. The CDR3 is made up of 12 amino acids. Written as DNA, the CDR3 is TGTGCCAGCAGTTCAGGGGGTGGGACGCAGTATTTT. It translates to CASSSGGGTQYF.